Below, 21 T cell receptor beta chains from the same sample are listed, as sequenced in a study of CD8 T cells in ankylosing spondylitis. TCRdb passed the 5' RACE reads through MiXCR, listing each CDR3 protein once. The data show some 100,000 distinct CDR3 sequences, roughly 8.3% seen once. The sample was blood, either unsorted or a sorted T cell fraction (not recorded which). Receptors originate from a male donor with ankylosing spondylitis or in good health (not recorded which).

This clonotype was recorded once. The chain links TRBV6-2 or TRBV6-3 to TRBJ2-1; D gene uncertain. Germline CDR1 is MNHEY and CDR2 is SVGEGT. V was pared by 4 bases and J by 0 bases, with 10 bases between. This CDR3 region has 15 residues. CDR3 coding DNA: TGTGCCAGCAGTTCCGGACGGAGCTCCTACAATGAGCAGTTCTTC. It encodes CASSSGRSSYNEQFF.

This clonotype was counted ten times or more. The J gene is TRBJ2-7, the V gene TRBV5-6; D not certain. The CDR3 consists of 14 residues. Trimming left V 4 bases short and J 3 bases short, with 14 bases between. CDR1 is SGHDT and CDR2 is YYEEEE in the germline V gene. CDR3 loop: CASSLVNRFYEQYF. CDR3 bases: TGTGCCAGCAGCCTGGTTAACCGGTTCTACGAGCAGTACTTC.

This clonotype was observed a few times. J is TRBJ1-2 and V is TRBV5-1; unclear D gene. The length of the CDR3 is 16 residues. The V gene's germline CDR1 is SGHRS and CDR2 YFSETQ. The V gene lost 0 bases and the J gene lost 7 bases, with 19 bases spanning the gap. In nucleotides, the CDR3 is TGCGCCAGCAGCTTGGATGGCGGAGGGTCCCCGGGTGGCTACACCTTC. It yields the protein CASSLDGGGSPGGYTF. Full variable domain (outside the CDR3, taken from reference TRBV5-1 and TRBJ1-2): KAGVTQTPRYLIKTRGQQVTLSCSPISGHRSVSWYQQTPGQGLQFLFEYFSETQRNKGNFPGRFSGRQFSNSRSEMNVSTLELGDSALYLCASSLDGGGSPGGYTFGSGTRLTVV.

This clonotype was recorded at least ten times. The chain couples TRBV5-1 to TRBJ2-5; D gene uncertain. Trimming cost V 4 bases and J 5 bases, with 12 bases left between them. The germline V gene has CDR1 SGHRS and CDR2 YFSETQ. CDR3 length: 13 amino acids. The CDR3 here is CASSRDADETQYF. The CDR3 DNA is TGCGCCAGCAGCCGAGACGCGGACGAGACCCAGTACTTC.

This clonotype was seen many times. The chain couples TRBV20-1 to TRBJ1-1; a weak D match, TRBD1 (6 bases). The CDR3 runs 14 residues. V lost 3 bases and J 0 bases, leaving 11 bases between the germline ends. The germline gives CDR1 DFQATT, CDR2 SNEGSKA (reference sequence). CDR3 region: CSARSTGMNTEAFF. The CDR3 coding sequence is TGCAGTGCTAGGTCGACAGGCATGAACACTGAAGCTTTCTTT.

The V gene is TRBV20-1, the J gene TRBJ2-3; maybe TRBD2 (5 bases). Germline V gene sequence: CDR1 DFQATT, CDR2 SNEGSKA (reference sequence). Trimming pared 3 bases from V and 6 bases from J, leaving 7 bases between. This CDR3 has 11 residues. The DNA of the CDR3 is TGCAGTGCTAGCGGGGTGGATACGCAGTATTTT. It specifies CSASGVDTQYF.

This clonotype appeared many times. The chain uses TRBV5-1 and TRBJ2-5; 13 nucleotides match TRBD2. Trimming removed 3 bases from V and 3 bases from J; junction bases left unmatched: 2. The CDR3 sequence is 15 residues long. Germline-derived CDR1 and CDR2 are SGHRS and YFSETQ. The CDR3 sequence: CASSWGTSGEETQYF. In DNA form, the CDR3 reads TGCGCCAGCAGCTGGGGGACTAGCGGGGAAGAGACCCAGTACTTC. The full variable domain, completed using reference TRBV5-1 and TRBJ2-5, is KAGVTQTPRYLIKTRGQQVTLSCSPISGHRSVSWYQQTPGQGLQFLFEYFSETQRNKGNFPGRFSGRQFSNSRSEMNVSTLELGDSALYLCASSWGTSGEETQYFGPGTRLLVL.

The rearrangement links TRBV7-6 to TRBJ1-3; D remains unclear. CDR3 length: 14 residues. The ends were cut back, 1 base at V and 2 bases at J, with 6 bases in the middle. CDR1 is SGHVS, CDR2 FNYEAQ, per germline. The CDR3 DNA reads TGTGCCAGCAGCTTAGGAGAGCCTGGAAACACCATATATTTT. This codes for CASSLGEPGNTIYF.

A note on this clonotype: A much larger clone is a single base away; this may be a read error. The gene calls are TRBV6-5 and TRBJ2-7; D call uncertain. Between the trimmed V and J ends, which lost 0 bases and 7 bases, there was a span of 16 bases. CDR1 MNHEY and CDR2 SVGAGI come from the germline V gene. The CDR3 runs 15 residues. CDR3 bases: TGTGCCAGCAGTTACTCCTCGGCCTCCCCTTTGGAGCAGTACTTC. Translating it yields CASSYSSASPLEQYF.

This clonotype was recorded at least ten times. The chain uses TRBV5-1 and TRBJ2-7; 11 nucleotides agree with TRBD2. The J segment lost 5 bases and the V segment lost 3 bases, leaving 4 bases of the junction unmatched. The CDR3 contains 14 residues. CDR1 is SGHRS, CDR2 YFSETQ, per germline. The chain's CDR3 is CASSSLAGGNEQYF. CDR3 in DNA: TGCGCCAGCAGCTCTCTAGCGGGAGGAAACGAGCAGTACTTC.

This clonotype was picked up many times. This chain connects TRBV11-2 to TRBJ2-2; D perhaps matches TRBD1 (5 bases). CDR1 and CDR2 (germline): SGHAT, FQNNGV. The CDR3 runs 17 residues. V was pared by 6 bases and J by 3 bases, with 20 bases between. The CDR3 bases are TGTGCCAGCAGTTTACCCGGGTTCGCCAGGGACACCGGGGAGCTGTTTTTT. It translates to CASSLPGFARDTGELFF. Full variable domain (missing parts from reference TRBV11-2 and TRBJ2-2): EAGVAQSPRYKIIEKRQSVAFWCNPISGHATLYWYQQILGQGPKLLIQFQNNGVVDDSQLPKDRFSAERLKGVDSTLKIQPAKLEDSAVYLCASSLPGFARDTGELFFGEGSRLTVL.

This clonotype has a count of ten or more. The DNA for the CDR3 is TGTGCCAGCAGCTTGCTGGGACAGACTGCCAAACTGTTTTTT. As protein: CASSLLGQTAKLFF. V is TRBV7-9 and J is TRBJ1-4; 7 bases line up with TRBD1. Germline CDR1 is SEHNR and CDR2 is FQNEAQ (reference sequence). The CDR3 is 14 residues long. Trimming at V came to 3 bases and at J to 11 bases, leaving 9 bases not matched to a gene.

The chain links TRBV7-2 to TRBJ2-3; D unclear. Per the germline V gene, CDR1 is SGHTA and CDR2 is FQGNSA. This CDR3 contains 12 residues. V lost 5 bases, J lost 5 bases, and 8 bases lay in between. Here the CDR3 DNA reads TGTGCCAGCAGCCCATGGAGAGATACGCAGTATTTT. Translating gives CASSPWRDTQYF.

This clonotype was recorded many times. J is TRBJ2-3 and V is TRBV2, with 9 bases aligning to TRBD2. V was clipped by 7 bases and J by 2 bases; unmatched bases: 4. The CDR3 has 14 amino acids. Germline assignment: CDR1 SNHLY and CDR2 FYNNEI. The CDR3 loop reads CASKRGGATDTQYF. The CDR3, as DNA: TGTGCCAGCAAACGCGGGGGGGCCACAGATACGCAGTATTTT.

This clonotype was seen a few times. The J gene is TRBJ2-7, the V gene TRBV4-1, with D tentatively TRBD1 (6 bases). The CDR3 runs 13 residues. The germline V gene encodes CDR1 MGHRA and CDR2 YSYEKL. Trimming pared 4 bases from V and 3 bases from J, leaving 10 bases between. In nucleotides, the CDR3 is TGCGCCAGCAGCCCCCAGGGGTACTACGAGCAGTACTTC. This sequence encodes CASSPQGYYEQYF.

In its sample, this clonotype was seen a few times. The gene calls are TRBV4-3 and TRBJ1-6; 7 bases line up with TRBD1. Trimming took 1 base from V and 10 from J; bases not matched to a gene: 7. The CDR3 totals 15 residues. The germline V gene has CDR1 LGHNA and CDR2 YSLEER. This CDR3 is CASSQVQGRLSPLHF. In DNA form, the CDR3 reads TGCGCCAGCAGCCAAGTACAGGGGAGGTTGTCACCCCTCCACTTT.

This clonotype has at least ten counts. The chain recombines TRBV7-9 with TRBJ1-3, with TRBD1 identical over 7 bases. CDR3 size: 16 residues. CDR1 and CDR2 (germline): SEHNR, FQNEAQ (reference sequence). Germline trimming cut 5 bases from V and 4 bases from J; bases unmatched to any gene: 11. The CDR3 nucleotides are TGTGCCAGCAGCCCGCGACAGGGCAACAGAGGAAACACCATATATTTT. It specifies CASSPRQGNRGNTIYF.

Many counts were recorded for this clonotype. The CDR3 is CASSLTGVELFF. CDR3 nucleotides: TGTGCCAGCAGTTTGACAGGGGTAGAGCTGTTTTTT. This rearrangement joins TRBV25-1 to TRBJ2-2; TRBD1 matches 8 bases. The CDR3 is 12 amino acids. The germline V gene encodes CDR1 MGHDK and CDR2 SYGVNS. V was pared by 5 bases and J by 11 bases, with 4 bases of the junction left unmatched.

The table lists this clonotype with many counts. This chain links TRBV29-1 with TRBJ2-1, with TRBD2 matching over 7 bases. The J segment lost 0 bases and the V segment lost 2 bases, leaving 7 bases of the junction unmatched. This CDR3 contains 16 residues. Germline CDR1 is SQVTM and CDR2 is ANQGSEA. The CDR3 nucleotides read TGCAGCGTTGAACGGGGGGATGGAAGCTCCTACAATGAGCAGTTCTTC. Its translation is CSVERGDGSSYNEQFF.

This clonotype was recorded many times. In DNA, the CDR3 is TGCAGTGCTAGGACTAGCGGGCCGAGCTCCTACAATGAGCAGTTCTTC. As protein: CSARTSGPSSYNEQFF. This chain connects TRBV20-1 to TRBJ2-1; 10 bases agree with TRBD2. Germline trimming cut 3 bases from V and 0 bases from J; bases unmatched to any gene: 5. The germline gives CDR1 DFQATT, CDR2 SNEGSKA (reference sequence). There are 16 residues in the CDR3.

The gene calls are TRBV4-2 and TRBJ2-1, with D perhaps matching TRBD2 (6 bases). The CDR3 length is 13 residues. Germline CDR1 is LGHNA and CDR2 is YNFKEQ. Trimming pared 10 bases from V and 9 bases from J, leaving 19 bases between. For the CDR3, the DNA is TGTGCCATGAGCCCGGGACTCCTAGGTGAGCAGTTCTTC. Protein product: CAMSPGLLGEQFF.